This T cell receptor beta chain was obtained from a study of vaccination and CD4 T cells after COVID-19. The CDR3 runs to 14 residues. CDR1 is SNHLY and CDR2 is FYNNEI in the germline V gene. Trimming shortened V by 11 bases and J by 2 bases, and 16 bases separated the two germline ends. In the case of this clonotype: The antigen remains unidentified.

An Oncomine TCR Beta short-read assay was used to sequence the DNA from cultured CD4+ T cells. TCRdb re-derived calls from the PCR reads in MiXCR, one entry per CDR3 protein. The profile shows roughly 23,000 distinct CDR3 sequences, roughly two fifths of them singletons. Described time point: late sampling 161 to 241 days after vaccination in a few convalescent patients. The sample's treatment: roughly 10-day PBMC culture with coronavirus spike peptide pools or control peptides (ViraFEST assay). Sequencing used CD4+ T cells from blood, cultured in vitro, obtained about 7 months after SARS-CoV-2 vaccination. The chain uses TRBV2 and TRBJ1-5; D is uncertain. The receptor was derived from a human donor who had recovered from COVID-19. Here the CDR3 reads CAGSRSRGNQPQHF. CDR3 nucleotide sequence: TGTGCCGGGTCAAGGTCACGAGGCAATCAGCCCCAGCATTTT.